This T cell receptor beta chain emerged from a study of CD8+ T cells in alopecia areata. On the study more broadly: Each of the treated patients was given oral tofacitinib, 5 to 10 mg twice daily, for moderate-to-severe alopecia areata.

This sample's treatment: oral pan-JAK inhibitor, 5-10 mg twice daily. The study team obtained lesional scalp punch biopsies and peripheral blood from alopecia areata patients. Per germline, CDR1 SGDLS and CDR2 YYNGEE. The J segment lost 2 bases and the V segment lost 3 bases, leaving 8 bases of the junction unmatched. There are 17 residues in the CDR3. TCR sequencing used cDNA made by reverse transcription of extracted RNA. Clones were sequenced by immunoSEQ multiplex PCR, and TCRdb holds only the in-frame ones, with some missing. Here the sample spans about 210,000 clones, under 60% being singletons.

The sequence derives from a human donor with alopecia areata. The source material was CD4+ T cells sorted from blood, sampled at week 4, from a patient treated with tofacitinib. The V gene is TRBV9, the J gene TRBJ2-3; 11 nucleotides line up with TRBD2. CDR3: CASSALGTSGFTDTQYF. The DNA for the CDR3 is TGTGCCAGCAGCGCCCTGGGGACTAGCGGATTCACAGATACGCAGTATTTT.